This T cell receptor beta chain was sequenced during a study of T cells in Graves' hyperthyroidism and ophthalmopathy. Turning to the study itself: Specimen type is peripheral blood, collected at initial diagnosis prior to any treatment. Findings of the study overall: Ophthalmopathy was identified by the model a median about 6 months ahead of onset.

CDR3 size: 16 residues. V gave up 0 bases and J gave up 2 bases; unmatched junction bases: 7. CDR1 and CDR2 (germline): MNHNY, SVGAGI (reference sequence). RNA transcripts served as the template for amplifying TCR beta CDR3 regions. First-round RT-PCR targeting the TCR CDR3 was performed with the HTBI primer set. Via MiXCR, TCRdb re-called the multiplex PCR reads, giving one row per CDR3 protein. The table includes hundreds of thousands of distinct CDR3 sequences, around 15% detected once. Over 18 months, lack of ophthalmopathy progression marked Graves' hyperthyroidism as stable. On the basis of clinical symptoms, serum thyroxine and TRAb, thyroid ultrasound and orbital computed tomography, diagnoses were made. This clonotype was observed many times. Its antigen is not known.

Sequencing used blood. This chain connects TRBV6-6 to TRBJ2-7, with 7 positions matching TRBD1. This TCR was sampled from a woman aged 25-40 years with Graves' hyperthyroidism. In DNA, the CDR3 is TGTGCCAGCAGTTACTCTCCACTTACAGGGGCCTACGAGCAGTACTTC. This encodes CASSYSPLTGAYEQYF.